This paragraph covers one T cell receptor beta chain sequence. The antigen remains unidentified. Primers for the PCR totalled 60 Vbeta and 13 Jbeta. Profiled with immunoSEQ multiplex PCR; TCRdb holds only in-frame clones, not every one. The table shows about 170,000 clones, with about four fifths occurring only once. The CDR3 sequence is 12 residues long. V was clipped by 7 bases and J by 7 bases, with 13 bases between them. Germline V gene data show CDR1 as SNHLY and CDR2 as FYNNEI. This sample is part of a study of cytomegalovirus exposure and HLA in healthy donors. For the study at large: The early release's HLA-typed donors yielded approximately 81 million unique TCRs.

General study findings and limits: By HLA locus, TCR association rates varied in a later analysis, with DRB1 showing the most and HLA-C the fewest. Evidence from a later analysis indicated that most CMV-associated TCR beta chains looked HLA-restricted. The authors reported that TCR beta sequences could predict HLA-A and HLA-B alleles. These predictions were accurate for most subjects in the first cohort.

The rearrangement uses TRBV2 and TRBJ1-2, with D perhaps TRBD1 (6 bases). The material sequenced was PBMCs. The sequence was collected from a young man in good health and CMV-seronegative. In nucleotides, the CDR3 is TGTGCCAGCAACGGGGGGCGCTCTGGCTACACCTTC. This encodes CASNGGRSGYTF.